This T cell receptor beta chain appears in the sequencing data of a study of cytomegalovirus exposure and HLA in healthy donors. Study details: It was reported in a later analysis that the approximately 110 validation repertoires used the same platform as the approximately 670 first-cohort repertoires.

Produced via immunoSEQ multiplex PCR; TCRdb's table is partial and in-frame only. In the table there are roughly 100,000 clones, around 87% of which are singletons. Turning to this clone: The antigen remains unidentified.

Study-wide points: According to the study, about 180 TCR beta chains were cytomegalovirus-associated. A subsequent analysis found that TCR clusters from the first cohort also tended to co-occur in the roughly 120 validation repertoires, with 90% to 95% of cluster scores above 0.

This CDR3 has 16 amino acids. V lost 1 base and J lost 0, with 13 bases in between. Germline V gene sequence: CDR1 MNHNS, CDR2 SASEGT. Separate from the approximately 670-subject first cohort was the approximately 120-subject validation cohort, to which the donors belonged. The sequence was obtained from a woman between 18 and 29 years old in good health and CMV-seropositive. The sample comprised PBMCs. The genes are TRBV6-1 and TRBJ2-7; D not resolved. CDR3 nucleotide sequence: TGTGCCAGCAGTGAAGGGGCAGGCTCAAGCTCCTACGAGCAGTACTTC. This codes for CASSEGAGSSSYEQYF.